This T cell receptor beta chain derives from a study of CD8+ T cells in alopecia areata. Sequencing relied on a cDNA template that was reverse transcribed from extracted RNA. Method: immunoSEQ multiplex PCR; TCRdb's copy keeps in-frame clones and lacks some. This sample yields approximately 130,000 clones, of which about 51% are seen a single time; under 12% belongs to the top ten. The CDR3 length is 14 residues. V lost 4 bases to trimming and J lost 5 bases; unmatched junction nucleotides: 8. The germline V gene has CDR1 MNHEY and CDR2 SMNVEV (reference sequence). Study-level results: Greater clonality was observed in lesional scalp samples, especially alopecia totalis/universalis, versus normal scalp.

From alopecia areata patients, lesional scalp punch biopsies and peripheral blood were collected. Sorted out of PBMCs were CD4+ T cells and CD8+ T cells. As concerns this clone: Its antigen is not identified.

This rearrangement joins TRBV27 to TRBJ2-7; 7 nucleotides align to TRBD1. Sequenced input: NKG2D-low CD8+ T cells sorted from blood. The clonotype originates from a human donor with alopecia areata. CDR3 residues: CASSSRDSPNEQYF. The CDR3 DNA is TGTGCCAGCAGTTCACGGGACAGTCCCAACGAGCAGTACTTC.